This T cell receptor beta chain emerged from a study of blood T cell repertoires in COVID-19. Here immunoSEQ multiplex PCR was the method, and the copy in TCRdb shows in-frame clones only, minus some. The sample has almost 250,000 clones, about 89% seen once; the top ten hold over 4%. This CDR3 spans 15 amino acids. The junction had 5 bases not matched to a gene; V was cut back by 2 bases and J by 1 base. Germline values: CDR1 MNHEY, CDR2 SMNVEV (reference sequence). Researchers sorted participants into cohorts using their self-reported clinical history. This receptor was obtained from a woman in her 30s who had recovered from COVID-19. The sequencing input was PBMCs or T cells enriched from blood (not recorded which). The chain joins TRBV27 to TRBJ2-7, with 7 bases lining up with TRBD2. CDR3 amino acids: CASSLGGVGSYEQYF. DNA of the CDR3: TGTGCCAGCAGTTTAGGGGGGGTGGGGTCCTACGAGCAGTACTTC.